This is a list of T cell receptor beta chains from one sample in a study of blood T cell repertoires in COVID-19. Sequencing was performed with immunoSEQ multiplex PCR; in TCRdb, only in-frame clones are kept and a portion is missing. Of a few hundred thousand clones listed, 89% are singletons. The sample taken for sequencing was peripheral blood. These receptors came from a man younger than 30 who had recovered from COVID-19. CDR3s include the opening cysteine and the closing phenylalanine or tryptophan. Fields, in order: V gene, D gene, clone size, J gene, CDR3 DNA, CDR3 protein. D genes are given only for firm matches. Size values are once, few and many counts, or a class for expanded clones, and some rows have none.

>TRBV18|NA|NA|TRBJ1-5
TGTGCCAGCTCACCGGTCCGGGGTAGAGACAATCAGCCCCAGCATTTT
CASSPVRGRDNQPQHF
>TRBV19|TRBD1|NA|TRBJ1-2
TGTGCCAGTAGTATCACCGGGACAGGAAACTATGGCTACACCTTC
CASSITGTGNYGYTF
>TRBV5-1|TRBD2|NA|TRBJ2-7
TGCGCCAGCAGCTTGGGTAGCGGGGGGGCCGATGGGTACGAGCAGTACTTC
CASSLGSGGADGYEQYF
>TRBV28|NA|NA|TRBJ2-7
TGTGCCAGCAGCTCTGTAACCTACGAGCAGTACTTC
CASSSVTYEQYF
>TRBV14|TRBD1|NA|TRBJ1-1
TGTGCCAGCAGCCAAGAATGGGACAGGGGGGAGAACACTGAAGCTTTCTTT
CASSQEWDRGENTEAFF
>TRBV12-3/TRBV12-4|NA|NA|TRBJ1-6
TGTGCCAGCAGTCCGACAGAATCACCCCTCCACTTT
CASSPTESPLHF
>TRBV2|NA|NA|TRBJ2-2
TGTGCCAGCAGCGGGATCGACACCGGGGAGCTGTTTTTT
CASSGIDTGELFF
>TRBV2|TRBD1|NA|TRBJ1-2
TGTGCCAGCAGTGTGCAGGGGGCTGGCTACACCTTC
CASSVQGAGYTF
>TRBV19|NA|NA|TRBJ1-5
TGTGCCAGTAGTATCGGGTCGGGAAATCAGCCCCAGCATTTT
CASSIGSGNQPQHF
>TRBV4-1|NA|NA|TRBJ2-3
TGCGCCAGCAGCCAAGATGTCACCACAGGTACGCAGTATTTT
CASSQDVTTGTQYF
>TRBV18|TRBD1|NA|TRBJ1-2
TGTGCCAGCTCACCCATAGGACTGACAGGGGGCCACTATGGCTACACCTTC
CASSPIGLTGGHYGYTF
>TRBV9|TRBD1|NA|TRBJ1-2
TGTGCCAGCAGCGAGCACAGGGGGCCTTACTATGGCTACACCTTC
CASSEHRGPYYGYTF
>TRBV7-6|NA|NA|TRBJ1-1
TGTGCCAGCAGCTATTCCGGGGGTAACACTGAAGCTTTCTTT
CASSYSGGNTEAFF
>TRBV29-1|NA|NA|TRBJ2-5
TGCAGCGTGGGGAGCGACGCAGAGACCCAGTACTTC
CSVGSDAETQYF
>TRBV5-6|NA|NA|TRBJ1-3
TGTGCCAGCAAATTCCCGGGCTCTGGAAACACCATATATTTT
CASKFPGSGNTIYF
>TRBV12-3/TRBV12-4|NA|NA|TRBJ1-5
TGTGCCAGCAGTCCCCACAGGGATCAGCCCCAGCATTTT
CASSPHRDQPQHF
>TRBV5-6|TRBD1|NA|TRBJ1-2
TGTGCCAGCAGACAGGGGGCAGGTGGCTACACCTTC
CASRQGAGGYTF
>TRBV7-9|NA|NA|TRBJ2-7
TGTGCCAGCAGCTTCAGCGGCAGGGGTTACGAGCAGTACTTC
CASSFSGRGYEQYF
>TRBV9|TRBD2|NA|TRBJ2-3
TGTGCCAGCAGCGTACCTCTAGCGGGGGCGAGCACAGATACGCAGTATTTT
CASSVPLAGASTDTQYF
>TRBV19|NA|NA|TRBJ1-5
TGTGCCAGCGGACAGCCTAATCAGCCCCAGCATTTT
CASGQPNQPQHF
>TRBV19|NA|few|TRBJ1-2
TGTGCCAGTAGTATCCGACAGAACTATGGCTACACCTTC
CASSIRQNYGYTF
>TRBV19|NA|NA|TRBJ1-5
TGTGCCAGTAGTATAGCGGCAGGGTCGAGCTATCAGCCCCAGCATTTT
CASSIAAGSSYQPQHF
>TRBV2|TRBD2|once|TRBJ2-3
TGTGCCAGCAGAGCCGGGACTACGAGCACAGATACGCAGTATTTT
CASRAGTTSTDTQYF
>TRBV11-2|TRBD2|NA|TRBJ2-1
TGTGCCAGCAGCTTTGGCGGGAGCTCCTACAATGAGCAGTTCTTC
CASSFGGSSYNEQFF
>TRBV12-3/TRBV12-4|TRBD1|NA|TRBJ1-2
TGTGCCAGCAGCACAGGGGGCTATGGCTACACCTTC
CASSTGGYGYTF
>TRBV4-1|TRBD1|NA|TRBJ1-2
TGCGCCAGCAGCCCCCAGGGGGCACTTTTATTCTATGGCTACACCTTC
CASSPQGALLFYGYTF
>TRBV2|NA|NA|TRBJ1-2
TGTGCCAGCAGTGATGGGCTCAACCAAGGCTACACCTTC
CASSDGLNQGYTF
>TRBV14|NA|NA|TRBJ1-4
TGTGCCAGCAGTCGAGGGCTTAATGAAAAACTGTTTTTT
CASSRGLNEKLFF
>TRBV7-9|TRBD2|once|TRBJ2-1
TGTGCCAGCAGCCCCTCTCGAGCGGGAGAGCTCAATGAGCAGTTCTTC
CASSPSRAGELNEQFF
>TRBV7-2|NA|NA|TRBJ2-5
TGTGCCAGCAGCCCCGGGTACCTAGAAGAGACCCAGTACTTC
CASSPGYLEETQYF
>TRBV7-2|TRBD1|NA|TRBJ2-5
TGTGCCAGCAGCTATCTGGACAGGGGGTATACCAAAGAGACCCAGTACTTC
CASSYLDRGYTKETQYF
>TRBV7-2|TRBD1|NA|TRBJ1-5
TGTGCCAGCAGCTTAGGGCTGGGACAGTCGAACAATCAGCCCCAGCATTTT
CASSLGLGQSNNQPQHF
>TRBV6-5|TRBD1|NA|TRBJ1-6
TGTGCCAGCAGTTACTCCTGGGACAGAGGTTCACCCCTCCACTTT
CASSYSWDRGSPLHF
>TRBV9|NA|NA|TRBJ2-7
TGTGCCAGCAGCTTAGGAGGAGGTACAAAATACGAGCAGTACTTC
CASSLGGGTKYEQYF
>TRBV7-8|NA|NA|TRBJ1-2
TGTGCCAGCAGCTTAGCTTACAGGGACTATGGCTACACCTTC
CASSLAYRDYGYTF
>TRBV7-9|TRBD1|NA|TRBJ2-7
TGTGCCAGCAGCTTACGGACAGGCTACGAGCAGTACTTC
CASSLRTGYEQYF
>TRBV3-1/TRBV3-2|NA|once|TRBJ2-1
TGTGCCAGCAGCCACGACAGGTTCTACAATGAGCAGTTCTTC
CASSHDRFYNEQFF
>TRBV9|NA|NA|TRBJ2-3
TGTGCCAGCAGCGTAGGCCTAGTTTCAGATACGCAGTATTTT
CASSVGLVSDTQYF
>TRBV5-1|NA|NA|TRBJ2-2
TGCGCCAGCAGCTTGGCCAGGGCGAACACCGGGGAGCTGTTTTTT
CASSLARANTGELFF
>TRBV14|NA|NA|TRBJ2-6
TGTGCCAGCAGCGAGATTTACTCTGGGGCCAACGTCCTGACTTTC
CASSEIYSGANVLTF
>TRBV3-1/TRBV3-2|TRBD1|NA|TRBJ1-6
TGTGCCAGCAGCCAAAAACCAGGGGGCGGAAATTCACCCCTCCACTTT
CASSQKPGGGNSPLHF
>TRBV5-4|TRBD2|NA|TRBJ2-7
TGTGCCAGCAGGGGCGGGAGGGCCCCTCTGTACGAGCAGTACTTC
CASRGGRAPLYEQYF
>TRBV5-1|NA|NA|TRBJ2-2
TGCGCCAGCAGCTTGACCGGTCTCGACACCGGGGAGCTGTTTTTT
CASSLTGLDTGELFF
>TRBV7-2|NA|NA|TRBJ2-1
TGTGCCAGCAGCTTAGATCGGGGGTCGGAGCAGTTCTTC
CASSLDRGSEQFF
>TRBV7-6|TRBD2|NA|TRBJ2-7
TGTGCCAGCAGCTTAGGTCCCGGGGGGTCCTACGAGCAGTACTTC
CASSLGPGGSYEQYF
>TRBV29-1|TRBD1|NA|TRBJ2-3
TGCAGCGTTGTTGGCGGGACAGGGGGCACAGATACGCAGTATTTT
CSVVGGTGGTDTQYF
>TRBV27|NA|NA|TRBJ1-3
TGTGCCAGCAGTTTTGGAGACACCATATATTTT
CASSFGDTIYF
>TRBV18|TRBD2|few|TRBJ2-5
TGTGCCAGCTCACCCTCGTTCTCGACTAGCGGGAGTTCTGGGGGCCAAGAGACCCAGTACTTC
CASSPSFSTSGSSGGQETQYF
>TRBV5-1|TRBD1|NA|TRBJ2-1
TGCGCCAGCAGCTGGGGACAGGGGGCTGGTAATGAGCAGTTCTTC
CASSWGQGAGNEQFF